This T cell receptor beta chain was profiled in a study of cytotoxic CD8 clonotypes in ibrutinib-treated CLL. Study in general: The response samples were taken once patients had been treated for a median of approximately 12 months, range 6 to 36. Whole-study findings and limits: Public clonotypes, found uncommonly, either contracted or stayed stable on treatment. Clonality was higher at baseline than in age-matched healthy donors and tracked circulating CD8+ T-cell counts. Sampling of sustained-remission and progressing patients occurred at differing times.

Turning to this clone: Its target is unknown.

The V gene end was trimmed by 4 bases and the J gene end by 8 bases; junction bases not matched to a gene: 9. The CDR3 covers 15 residues. The germline CDR1 and CDR2 sequences are MNHNS and SASEGT. Sequencing used immunoSEQ multiplex PCR; TCRdb keeps in-frame clones, though not all of them. The sample lists 35,000 to 45,000 clones, 49% occurring once. The rearrangement joins TRBV6-1 to TRBJ1-3, with TRBD1 matching over 9 bases. The clonotype was recovered from a human donor with chronic lymphocytic leukemia. The material was PBMCs, obtained before ibrutinib treatment. CDR3 sequence (DNA): TGTGCCAGCAGTGCTAAACAGGGGGCGGGAGACACCATATATTTT. Translating gives CASSAKQGAGDTIYF.